The 28 T cell receptor beta chains presented below share a single source sample, sequenced in a study of blood T cell repertoires in COVID-19. Assay: immunoSEQ multiplex PCR; the TCRdb copy retains only in-frame clones and omits some. The profile shows 210,000 or so clones, about 88% of them singletons. Source material: peripheral blood. The receptors shown here come from a man aged 40-50 years with active or convalescent COVID-19.

The chain uses TRBV5-4 and TRBJ2-1; 8 nucleotides line up with TRBD2. Germline V CDR1 and CDR2: SGHNT, YYREEE (reference sequence). Trimming cost V 0 bases and J 5 bases; bases outside gene matches: 4. The CDR3 extends over 15 amino acids. Here the CDR3 reads CASSLGQRGNNEQFF. For the CDR3, the DNA is TGTGCCAGCAGCTTGGGTCAGCGGGGGAACAATGAGCAGTTCTTC.

V usage is TRBV18 and J usage is TRBJ1-5; TRBD1 matches at 7 bases. Germline CDR1 reads KGHSH; CDR2 reads LQKENI. This CDR3 contains 16 residues. The junction had 10 bases not matched to a gene; V was cut back by 5 bases and J by 3 bases. In nucleotides, the CDR3 is TGTGCCAGCTCAGAGGTTGTGGGACAGCTCAATCAGCCCCAGCATTTT. Residues: CASSEVVGQLNQPQHF.

The J gene is TRBJ1-2, the V gene TRBV7-9, with D possibly being TRBD1 (5 bases). Germline values: CDR1 SEHNR, CDR2 FQNEAQ (reference sequence). The length of the CDR3 is 13 residues. The V and J ends lost 2 bases and 6 bases respectively, with 10 bases between them. The CDR3 coding sequence is TGTGCCAGCAGCTTAAGGGGCCAGGATGGCTACACCTTC. Encoded protein: CASSLRGQDGYTF.

The chain recombines TRBV28 with TRBJ1-1, with 8 bases aligning to TRBD1. With 7 bases clipped from V and 4 bases from J, the junction kept 5 bases outside the gene matches. Germline V gene data show CDR1 as MDHEN and CDR2 as SYDVKM. The CDR3 is made up of 13 amino acids. CDR3 residues: CASTRTGGTEAFF. The DNA of the CDR3 is TGTGCCAGCACCCGAACAGGGGGCACTGAAGCTTTCTTT. Filled out from reference TRBV28 and TRBJ1-1, the complete variable domain reads DVKVTQSSRYLVKRTGEKVFLECVQDMDHENMFWYRQDPGLGLRLIYFSYDVKMKEKGDIPEGYSVSREKKERFSLILESASTNQTSMYLCASTRTGGTEAFFGQGTRLTVV.

The chain recombines TRBV6-6 with TRBJ2-1, with D perhaps matching TRBD2 (6 bases). The length of the CDR3 is 14 residues. From germline, CDR1 is MNHNY and CDR2 SVGAGI (reference sequence). Trimming stripped 10 bases from V and 0 bases from J, with 13 bases between. CDR3 coding DNA: TGTGCCACCACTGACGGGAGCTCCTACAATGAGCAGTTCTTC. Its protein product is CATTDGSSYNEQFF.

V and J are TRBV28 and TRBJ2-5, with 8 positions matching TRBD2. This CDR3 has 15 amino acids. Germline CDR1 reads MDHEN; CDR2 reads SYDVKM. V shed 2 bases and J 5 bases; nucleotides not matched to a gene: 7. This CDR3 reads CASSLSGGVVETQYF. The CDR3 nucleotides read TGTGCCAGCAGTTTAAGCGGGGGCGTTGTGGAGACCCAGTACTTC.

The gene calls are TRBV19 and TRBJ1-4; D is perhaps TRBD1 (5 bases). The germline CDR1 and CDR2 sequences are LNHDA and SQIVND (reference sequence). Trimming took off 1 base at V and 7 bases at J, with 10 bases between the two ends. This CDR3 contains 14 residues. The CDR3 coding sequence is TGTGCCAGTAGTATAGGTGGTACAGGTGAAAAACTGTTTTTT. Translation: CASSIGGTGEKLFF.

J is TRBJ2-7 and V is TRBV27, with D unclear. Germline CDR1 MNHEY, CDR2 SMNVEV (reference sequence). The CDR3 sequence is 14 residues long. V was cut by 3 bases and J by 3 bases, with 12 bases left in between. CDR3 DNA sequence: TGTGCCAGCAGTTTTAGCAATTCATTCTACGAGCAGTACTTC. Its protein product is CASSFSNSFYEQYF.

The rearrangement uses TRBV28 and TRBJ1-1; D gene uncertain. The V end lost 4 bases, the J end lost 6 bases, and 18 bases lay between the germline ends. This CDR3 comprises 15 residues. From germline, CDR1 is MDHEN and CDR2 SYDVKM. The DNA for the CDR3 is TGTGCCAGCAGTTATCTTCGGGGTGTCGGGTCTGAAGCTTTCTTT. It yields the protein CASSYLRGVGSEAFF.

The chain employs TRBV6-2 or TRBV6-3 and TRBJ1-6, with a weak D call TRBD1 (6 bases). V shed 4 bases and J shed 10 bases, with 8 bases lying between them. Germline CDR1 is MNHEY and CDR2 is SVGEGT. CDR3 size: 12 residues. DNA of the CDR3: TGTGCCAGCAGTTCGGGGGGCTCACCCCTCCACTTT. As protein: CASSSGGSPLHF.

V and J are TRBV5-1 and TRBJ1-1; TRBD1 agrees at 8 bases. V was clipped by 2 bases and J by 2 bases; unmatched bases: 8. The CDR3 sequence is 16 residues long. The germline V gene encodes CDR1 SGHRS and CDR2 YFSETQ. The DNA of the CDR3 is TGCGCCAGCAGCTTCTATCTCACAGGGGGTAACACTGAAGCTTTCTTT. Its protein is CASSFYLTGGNTEAFF.

This clone showed up just once. This sequence joins TRBV5-4 and TRBJ2-5; a weak D match, TRBD2 (5 bases). The CDR3 has 13 residues. The germline V gene encodes CDR1 SGHNT and CDR2 YYREEE (reference sequence). Trimming pared 4 bases from V and 5 bases from J, leaving 12 bases between. Here the CDR3 reads CASSLAGVETQYF. For the CDR3, the DNA is TGTGCCAGCAGCCTAGCAGGTGTGGAGACCCAGTACTTC.

This chain connects TRBV28 to TRBJ2-2; D possibly corresponds to TRBD1 (6 bases). The CDR3 has 14 amino acids. The V gene's germline CDR1 is MDHEN and CDR2 SYDVKM. V was trimmed by 7 bases and J by 3 bases, leaving 12 bases between them. CDR3 DNA sequence: TGTGCCAGCAATGGGGGCACGGACACCGGGGAGCTGTTTTTT. It specifies CASNGGTDTGELFF.

The chain recombines TRBV7-9 with TRBJ2-5; 9 bases agree with TRBD1. V lost 2 bases and J lost 5; bases outside the gene matches: 3. The CDR3 is made up of 14 amino acids. Germline assignment: CDR1 SEHNR and CDR2 FQNEAQ (reference sequence). This CDR3 reads CASSLTGGRETQYF. The CDR3 DNA reads TGTGCCAGCAGCTTAACAGGGGGCCGGGAGACCCAGTACTTC.

V gene TRBV11-2 combines with J gene TRBJ2-7; D is ambiguous. V lost 4 bases and J 13 bases, leaving 14 bases between the germline ends. Germline V gene data show CDR1 as SGHAT and CDR2 as FQNNGV. This CDR3 contains 11 residues. CDR3 nucleotides: TGTGCCAGCAGCTCCCTAGGAGTAACCTACTTC. It translates to CASSSLGVTYF. The whole variable domain, filled in from reference TRBV11-2 and TRBJ2-7, reads EAGVAQSPRYKIIEKRQSVAFWCNPISGHATLYWYQQILGQGPKLLIQFQNNGVVDDSQLPKDRFSAERLKGVDSTLKIQPAKLEDSAVYLCASSSLGVTYFGPGTRLTVT.

The chain is built from TRBV30 and TRBJ1-4, with D possibly TRBD1 on 5 matching bases. Trimming took 2 bases from V and 6 from J, leaving 16 bases between them. Germline V gives CDR1 GTSNPN, CDR2 SVGIG (reference sequence). The CDR3 runs 15 residues. The CDR3, as DNA: TGTGCCTGGAGTCCGAGCTCCGGGGGATATGAAAAACTGTTTTTT. Amino acids: CAWSPSSGGYEKLFF. Combining the CDR3 with reference TRBV30 and TRBJ1-4 gives the whole variable domain SQTIHQWPATLVQPVGSPLSLECTVEGTSNPNLYWYRQAAGRGLQLLFYSVGIGQISSEVPQNLSASRPQDRQFILSSKKLLLSDSGFYLCAWSPSSGGYEKLFFGSGTQLSVL.

For the CDR3, the DNA is TGTGCCAGCAGCCCCGGGACAGACTACGAGCAGTACTTC. Amino acid sequence: CASSPGTDYEQYF. The chain carries TRBV27 and TRBJ2-7; 7 bases match TRBD1. J was trimmed by 3 bases and V by 6 bases; bases with no gene match: 5. The CDR3 contains 13 residues. Germline CDR1 and CDR2: MNHEY and SMNVEV (reference sequence).

This clone was observed a few times. The J gene is TRBJ2-2, the V gene TRBV19; maybe TRBD2 (6 bases). V was clipped by 7 bases and J by 3 bases, with 27 bases between them. Germline CDR1 and CDR2: LNHDA and SQIVND (reference sequence). The CDR3 runs 19 residues. The chain's CDR3 is CASNPLTQGITGDTGELFF. The CDR3 nucleotides read TGTGCCAGTAACCCCCTAACTCAGGGTATTACGGGGGACACCGGGGAGCTGTTTTTT. The full variable domain, in which reference TRBV19 and TRBJ2-2 provide the parts outside the CDR3, is DGGITQSPKYLFRKEGQNVTLSCEQNLNHDAMYWYRQDPGQGLRLIYYSQIVNDFQKGDIAEGYSVSREKKESFPLTVTSAQKNPTAFYLCASNPLTQGITGDTGELFFGEGSRLTVL.

The chain combines TRBV4-1 with TRBJ2-2; 8 positions agree with TRBD2. Looked up from germline, CDR1 is MGHRA and CDR2 is YSYEKL. The CDR3 sequence is 18 residues long. V lost 4 bases, J lost 4 bases, and 14 bases stayed unmatched. The CDR3 region is CASSRRGSGALGTGELFF. CDR3 nucleotides: TGCGCCAGCAGCCGCCGTGGTAGCGGGGCCTTAGGCACCGGGGAGCTGTTTTTT.

The chain links TRBV10-1 to TRBJ2-7; D is undetermined. V gave up 2 bases and J gave up 2 bases, with 19 bases separating them. Germline V gives CDR1 WNHNN, CDR2 SYGVQD (reference sequence). CDR3 size: 17 residues. The CDR3 nucleotides are TGCGCCAGCAGTGAGCCCCCGGTTTGGTTACCGACCTACGAGCAGTACTTC. Translating gives CASSEPPVWLPTYEQYF.

The J gene is TRBJ1-1, the V gene TRBV27; no reliable D call. Germline V gene data show CDR1 as MNHEY and CDR2 as SMNVEV (reference sequence). The CDR3 is made up of 13 amino acids. V gave up 2 bases and J gave up 4 bases, with 8 bases separating them. The CDR3 nucleotides read TGTGCCAGCAGTTTAGGCCCCAGCACTGAAGCTTTCTTT. Its protein product is CASSLGPSTEAFF.

This clone was recorded many times. V and J are TRBV7-3 and TRBJ1-1; 8 bases line up with TRBD1. There are 18 residues in the CDR3. The V gene end was trimmed by 2 bases and the J gene end by 0 bases; junction bases not matched to a gene: 11. Germline CDR1 and CDR2: SGHTA and FQGTGA. DNA for the CDR3: TGTGCCAGCAGCTTAGGTCCCTGGACAGGGACCTTGAACACTGAAGCTTTCTTT. Its protein product is CASSLGPWTGTLNTEAFF.

This chain uses TRBV6-5 with TRBJ1-4; D is uncertain. Per the germline V gene, CDR1 is MNHEY and CDR2 is SVGAGI. This CDR3 contains 13 residues. Trimming stripped 4 bases from V and 7 bases from J, with 10 bases between. CDR3 protein: CASSSGLGEKLFF. The DNA for the CDR3 is TGTGCCAGCAGTTCCGGTCTAGGTGAAAAACTGTTTTTT.

The chain uses TRBV3-1 (or the pseudogene TRBV3-2) and TRBJ2-1, with a tentative D call TRBD1 (5 bases). Per germline, CDR1 LGHDT and CDR2 YNNKEL (reference sequence). This CDR3 comprises 16 residues. The V end lost 10 bases, the J end lost 3 bases, and 22 bases lay between the germline ends. DNA of the CDR3: TGTGCCACCCAAAAAGAGACAGCTACCATCTACAATGAGCAGTTCTTC. Translation: CATQKETATIYNEQFF.

The V and J genes are TRBV7-3 and TRBJ2-2; the match to TRBD2 covers 8 bases. CDR1 and CDR2 (germline): SGHTA, FQGTGA. After removal of 3 bases from V and 4 bases from J, the junction contained 7 bases not matched to a gene. This CDR3 spans 16 amino acids. The CDR3, as DNA: TGTGCCAGCAGCTTGATGTCCGCGGGAGGCACCGGGGAGCTGTTTTTT. Translating it yields CASSLMSAGGTGELFF.

The rearrangement joins TRBV6-5 to TRBJ2-2; D is perhaps TRBD1 (6 bases). Per germline, CDR1 MNHEY and CDR2 SVGAGI. The CDR3 spans 15 residues. The V gene lost 8 bases and the J gene lost 0 bases, with 13 bases spanning the gap. The CDR3 sequence: CASGGQATNTGELFF. The CDR3 DNA sequence: TGTGCCAGCGGGGGCCAGGCTACGAACACCGGGGAGCTGTTTTTT.

The genes are TRBV7-3 and TRBJ2-1, with 12 bases matching TRBD2. The trim removed 5 bases at V and 6 bases at J, leaving 8 bases unmatched. The CDR3 consists of 16 residues. Germline CDR1 SGHTA, CDR2 FQGTGA. DNA for the CDR3: TGTGCCAGCAGCCCGACCGGGACTAGCGGGCGCAATGAGCAGTTCTTC. The encoded protein is CASSPTGTSGRNEQFF.

The chain couples TRBV7-8 to TRBJ1-2; TRBD1 matches 11 bases. The germline gives CDR1 SGHVS, CDR2 FQNEAQ. After removal of 4 bases from V and 2 bases from J, the junction contained 3 bases not matched to a gene. The CDR3 totals 15 residues. The CDR3 here is CASSSRDRGNYGYTF. CDR3 sequence (DNA): TGTGCCAGCAGCTCCCGGGACAGGGGGAACTATGGCTACACCTTC.